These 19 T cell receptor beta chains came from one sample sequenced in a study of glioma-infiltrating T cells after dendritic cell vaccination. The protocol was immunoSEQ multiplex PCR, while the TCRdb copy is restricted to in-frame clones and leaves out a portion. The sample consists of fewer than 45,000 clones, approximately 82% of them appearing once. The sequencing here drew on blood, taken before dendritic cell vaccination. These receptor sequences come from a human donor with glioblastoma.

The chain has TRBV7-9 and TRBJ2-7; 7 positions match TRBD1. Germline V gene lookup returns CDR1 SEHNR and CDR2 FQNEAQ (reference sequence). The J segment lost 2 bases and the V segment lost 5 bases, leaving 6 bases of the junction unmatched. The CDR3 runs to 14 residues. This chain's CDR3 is CASSKTGKAYEQYF. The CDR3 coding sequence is TGTGCCAGCAGCAAGACAGGGAAAGCCTACGAGCAGTACTTC. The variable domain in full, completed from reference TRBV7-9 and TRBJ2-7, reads DTGVSQNPRHKITKRGQNVTFRCDPISEHNRLYWYRQTLGQGPEFLTYFQNEAQLEKSRLLSDRFSAERPKGSFSTLEIQRTEQGDSAMYLCASSKTGKAYEQYFGPGTRLTVT.

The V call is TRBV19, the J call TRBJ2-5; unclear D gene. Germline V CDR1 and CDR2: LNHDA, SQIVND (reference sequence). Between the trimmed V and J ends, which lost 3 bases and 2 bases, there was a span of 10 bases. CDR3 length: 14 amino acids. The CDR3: CASSISPGQETQYF. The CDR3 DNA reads TGTGCCAGTAGTATCTCGCCCGGGCAAGAGACCCAGTACTTC.

Here the CDR3 reads CASSLSLTPVGGYTF. CDR3 DNA sequence: TGTGCCAGCAGCCTCTCACTCACTCCGGTCGGTGGCTACACCTTC. The V gene is TRBV27, the J gene TRBJ1-2, with no clear D. V was cut by 6 bases and J by 7 bases, with 21 bases left in between. The germline gives CDR1 MNHEY, CDR2 SMNVEV (reference sequence). This CDR3 is built from 15 residues.

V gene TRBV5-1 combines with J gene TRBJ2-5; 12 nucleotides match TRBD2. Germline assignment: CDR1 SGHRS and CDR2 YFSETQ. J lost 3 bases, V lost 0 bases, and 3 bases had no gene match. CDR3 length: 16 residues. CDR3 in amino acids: CASSLELAGGKETQYF. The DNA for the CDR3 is TGCGCCAGCAGCTTGGAACTAGCGGGGGGAAAAGAGACCCAGTACTTC.

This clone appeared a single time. The CDR3 loop is CASSLVPTGITEAFF. CDR3 bases: TGTGCCAGCAGTTTAGTCCCGACGGGAATCACTGAAGCTTTCTTT. The V gene is TRBV27, the J gene TRBJ1-1; D remains unclear. V gave up 2 bases and J gave up 4 bases, with 14 bases separating them. The length of the CDR3 is 15 residues. CDR1 MNHEY and CDR2 SMNVEV come from the germline V gene (reference sequence).

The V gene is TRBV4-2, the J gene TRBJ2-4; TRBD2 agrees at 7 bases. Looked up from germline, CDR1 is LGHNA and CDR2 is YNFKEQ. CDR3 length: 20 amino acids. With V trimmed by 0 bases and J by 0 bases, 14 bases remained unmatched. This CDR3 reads CASSQDIEWGGGGAKNIQYF. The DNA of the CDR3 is TGTGCCAGCAGCCAAGATATCGAGTGGGGAGGCGGGGGAGCCAAAAACATTCAGTACTTC.

DNA of the CDR3: TGTGCCAGCAGTGTTGGGCCGGCAGGGTCCACCGGGGAGCTGTTTTTT. It is translated as CASSVGPAGSTGELFF. V and J are TRBV6-4 and TRBJ2-2; D might be TRBD1 (5 bases). Germline V gives CDR1 MRHNA, CDR2 SNTAGT. The CDR3 consists of 16 residues. Trimming removed 4 bases from V and 4 bases from J, with 16 bases in between.

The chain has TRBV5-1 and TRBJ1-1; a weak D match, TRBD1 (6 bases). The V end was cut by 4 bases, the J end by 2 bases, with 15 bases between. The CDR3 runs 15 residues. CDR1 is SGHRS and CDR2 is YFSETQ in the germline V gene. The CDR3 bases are TGCGCCAGCAGCCGCCTATTGGACAGCAACACTGAAGCTTTCTTT. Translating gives CASSRLLDSNTEAFF.

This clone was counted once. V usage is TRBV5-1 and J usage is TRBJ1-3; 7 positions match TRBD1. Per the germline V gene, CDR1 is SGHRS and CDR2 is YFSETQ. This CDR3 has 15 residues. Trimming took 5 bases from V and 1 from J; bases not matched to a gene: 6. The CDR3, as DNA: TGCGCCAGCAGACGGGACAGCAATTCTGGAAACACCATATATTTT. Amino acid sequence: CASRRDSNSGNTIYF.

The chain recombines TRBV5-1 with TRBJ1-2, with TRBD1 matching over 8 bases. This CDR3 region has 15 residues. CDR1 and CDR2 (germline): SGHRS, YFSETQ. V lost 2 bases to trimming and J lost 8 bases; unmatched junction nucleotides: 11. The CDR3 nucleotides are TGCGCCAGCAGCTTAGGGACAGGCGGATCTGGAGGCTACACCTTC. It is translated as CASSLGTGGSGGYTF.

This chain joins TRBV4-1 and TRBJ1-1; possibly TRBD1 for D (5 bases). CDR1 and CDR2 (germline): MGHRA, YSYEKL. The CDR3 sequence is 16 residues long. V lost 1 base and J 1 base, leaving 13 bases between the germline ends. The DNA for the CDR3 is TGCGCCAGCAGCCAAGTCCACCCCACAGGGAACACTGAAGCTTTCTTT. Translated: CASSQVHPTGNTEAFF.

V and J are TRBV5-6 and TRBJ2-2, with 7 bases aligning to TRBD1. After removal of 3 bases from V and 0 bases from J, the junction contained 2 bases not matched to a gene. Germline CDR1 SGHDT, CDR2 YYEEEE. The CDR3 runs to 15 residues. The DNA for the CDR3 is TGTGCCAGCAGCTGGGGACAGCCGAACACCGGGGAGCTGTTTTTT. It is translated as CASSWGQPNTGELFF.

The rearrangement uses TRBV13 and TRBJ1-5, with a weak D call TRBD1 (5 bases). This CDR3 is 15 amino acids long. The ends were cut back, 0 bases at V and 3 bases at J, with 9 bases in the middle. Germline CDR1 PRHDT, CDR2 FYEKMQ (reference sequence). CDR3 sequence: CASSLGRAPNQPQHF. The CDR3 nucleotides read TGTGCCAGCAGCTTAGGCAGGGCCCCCAATCAGCCCCAGCATTTT.

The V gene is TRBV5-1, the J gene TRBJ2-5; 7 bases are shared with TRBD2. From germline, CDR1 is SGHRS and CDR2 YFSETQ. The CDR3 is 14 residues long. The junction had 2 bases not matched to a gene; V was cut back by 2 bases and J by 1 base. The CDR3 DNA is TGCGCCAGCAGCTTTAGCGGGTCCCAAGAGACCCAGTACTTC. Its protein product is CASSFSGSQETQYF.

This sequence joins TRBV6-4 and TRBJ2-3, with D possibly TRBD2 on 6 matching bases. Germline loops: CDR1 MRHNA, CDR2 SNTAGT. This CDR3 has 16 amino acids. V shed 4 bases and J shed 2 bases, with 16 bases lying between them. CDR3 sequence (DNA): TGTGCCAGCAGTGCCGTTGGAGTAGCGGACACAGATACGCAGTATTTT. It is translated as CASSAVGVADTDTQYF.

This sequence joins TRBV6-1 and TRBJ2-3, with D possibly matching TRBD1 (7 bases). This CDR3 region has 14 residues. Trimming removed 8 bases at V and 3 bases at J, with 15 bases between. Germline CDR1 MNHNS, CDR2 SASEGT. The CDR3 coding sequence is TGTGCCAGCCAAGTGTCAGGGGGGACAGATACGCAGTATTTT. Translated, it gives CASQVSGGTDTQYF.

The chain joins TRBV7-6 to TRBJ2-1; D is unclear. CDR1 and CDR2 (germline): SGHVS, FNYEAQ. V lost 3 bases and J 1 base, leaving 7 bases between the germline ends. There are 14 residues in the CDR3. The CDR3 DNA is TGTGCCAGCAGCTTTCTCGGGTCCTACAATGAGCAGTTCTTC. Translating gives CASSFLGSYNEQFF.

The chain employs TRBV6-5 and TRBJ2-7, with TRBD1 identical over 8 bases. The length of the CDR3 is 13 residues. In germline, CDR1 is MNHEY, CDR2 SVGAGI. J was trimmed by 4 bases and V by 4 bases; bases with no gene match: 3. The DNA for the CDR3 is TGTGCCAGCAGTTTAAACAGGGGGTACGAGCAGTACTTC. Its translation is CASSLNRGYEQYF.

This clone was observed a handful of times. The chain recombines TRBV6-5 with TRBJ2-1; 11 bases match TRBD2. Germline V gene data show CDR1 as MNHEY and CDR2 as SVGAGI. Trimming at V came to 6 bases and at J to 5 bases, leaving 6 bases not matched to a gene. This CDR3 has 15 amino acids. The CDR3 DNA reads TGTGCCAGCAGCATAGCGGGGGGGCCGAACAATGAGCAGTTCTTC. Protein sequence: CASSIAGGPNNEQFF.